What follows describes a single T cell receptor (beta chain). V lost 4 bases, J lost 4 bases, and 8 bases lay in between. Germline V gene lookup returns CDR1 SGHNT and CDR2 YYREEE (reference sequence). The CDR3 is 12 amino acids. An immunoSEQ assay, version v3.0, was performed at survey level. Method: immunoSEQ multiplex PCR; TCRdb's copy keeps in-frame clones and lacks some. The sample holds some 25,000 clones, 85% to 90% seen once. These data belong to a study of long-term antiretroviral therapy in people with HIV. Sequenced material: unsorted PBMCs, taken about 4.3 years after starting antiretroviral therapy. V usage is TRBV5-4 and J usage is TRBJ1-2, with D uncertain. The clonotype comes from a young man with HIV. The DNA of the CDR3 is TGTGCCAGCAGCCCTGGCGGCTATGGCTACACCTTC. As protein: CASSPGGYGYTF. The variable domain in full, completed from reference TRBV5-4 and TRBJ1-2, reads ETGVTQSPTHLIKTRGQQVTLRCSSQSGHNTVSWYQQALGQGPQFIFQYYREEENGRGNFPPRFSGLQFPNYSSELNVNALELDDSALYLCASSPGGYGYTFGSGTRLTVV.